The rows below give T cell receptor beta chains drawn from one sample of a study of cytomegalovirus exposure and HLA in healthy donors. The protocol was immunoSEQ multiplex PCR, while the TCRdb copy is restricted to in-frame clones and leaves out a portion. The sample lists about 160,000 clones, 82% seen once, with more than 1.3% in the top ten. Sequenced sample: PBMCs. All receptors derive from a girl aged 5-17 years in good health and CMV-seropositive. Each CDR3 is given with its conserved first and last residue. The D gene is left open where the match is weak. Size is omitted from some rows. Given values are once, few, many or a class for expanded clones.

>TRBD2|TRBJ2-5|few|TRBV7-6
CASSLAGTSGAWGETQYF
TGTGCCAGCAGCTTAGCCGGGACTAGCGGGGCTTGGGGAGAGACCCAGTACTTC
>-|TRBJ1-1|-|TRBV6-1
CASTLLNPEAFF
TGTGCCAGCACACTTCTTAACCCTGAAGCTTTCTTT
>-|TRBJ1-3|-|TRBV10-3
CAISPRGGEGGNTIYF
TGTGCCATCAGTCCGAGAGGGGGGGAAGGTGGAAACACCATATATTTT
>-|TRBJ2-5|-|TRBV5-6
CASSLGAAQETQYF
TGTGCCAGCAGCTTGGGGGCAGCACAAGAGACCCAGTACTTC
>TRBD2|TRBJ2-7|-|TRBV2
CASLGLVYEQYF
TGTGCCAGCCTCGGACTAGTCTACGAGCAGTACTTC
>-|TRBJ2-3|-|TRBV28
CASVAGQQVSTDTQYF
TGTGCCAGCGTCGCTGGTCAACAGGTTAGCACAGATACGCAGTATTTT
>TRBD1|TRBJ1-1|-|TRBV5-6
CASRDRGTTEAFF
TGTGCCAGCAGGGACAGGGGGACCACTGAAGCTTTCTTT
>TRBD1|TRBJ1-1|-|TRBV28
CASSLLGQSTEAFF
TGTGCCAGCAGTTTATTGGGACAGTCCACTGAAGCTTTCTTT
>-|TRBJ1-3|-|TRBV5-4
CASSPWGGSGNTIYF
TGTGCCAGCAGCCCATGGGGGGGCTCTGGAAACACCATATATTTT
>TRBD1|TRBJ1-2|-|TRBV28
CASRADRDVYGYTF
TGTGCCAGCAGAGCCGACAGGGATGTCTATGGCTACACCTTC
>TRBD2|TRBJ2-1|few|TRBV7-2
CASSLIAGGFLSVYEQFF
TGTGCCAGCAGCTTAATAGCGGGAGGTTTTTTGTCGGTCTATGAGCAGTTCTTC
>TRBD2|TRBJ2-5|-|TRBV6-1
CASSAGLAGGPAQETQYF
TGTGCCAGCAGTGCGGGACTAGCGGGAGGGCCCGCCCAAGAGACCCAGTACTTC
>-|TRBJ1-5|-|TRBV19
CASSIQAANQPQHF
TGTGCCAGTAGTATTCAGGCCGCAAATCAGCCCCAGCATTTT
>TRBD2|TRBJ2-7|-|TRBV5-6
CASSLPPSGRIYEQYF
TGTGCCAGCAGCTTGCCTCCTAGCGGGAGAATATACGAGCAGTACTTC
>TRBD1|TRBJ1-2|-|TRBV5-6
CASRPRQGNYGYTF
TGTGCCAGCAGGCCCCGACAGGGGAACTATGGCTACACCTTC
>TRBD2|TRBJ2-3|once|TRBV19
CASGAGVTDTQYF
TGTGCCAGCGGAGCGGGAGTTACAGATACGCAGTATTTT
>-|TRBJ1-5|-|TRBV10-2
CASSEQGPQPQHF
TGCGCCAGCAGTGAACAGGGTCCTCAGCCCCAGCATTTT
>-|TRBJ2-2|-|TRBV4-3
CASSRTGELFF
TGCGCCAGCAGTCGTACCGGGGAGCTGTTTTTT
>TRBD2|TRBJ2-3|-|TRBV27
CASRLAGRAGTQYF
TGTGCCAGCAGATTAGCGGGACGGGCCGGTACGCAGTATTTT
>-|TRBJ2-7|once|TRBV7-3
CASSLTGAGEQYF
TGTGCCAGCAGCTTAACAGGGGCGGGGGAGCAGTACTTC
>-|TRBJ2-4|-|TRBV6-1
CASSAEGSSIQYF
TGTGCCAGCAGTGCGGAGGGGTCAAGCATTCAGTACTTC
>TRBD2|TRBJ2-7|-|TRBV7-9
CASSLGIGGGAYEQYF
TGTGCCAGCAGCTTAGGCATCGGGGGGGGTGCCTACGAGCAGTACTTC
>-|TRBJ1-4|-|TRBV14
CASSLLTARVLFF
TGTGCCAGCAGCCTATTGACCGCTCGGGTTCTGTTTTTT
>TRBD1|TRBJ2-7|-|TRBV19
CASSIPGQGRYEQYF
TGTGCCAGTAGTATACCGGGACAGGGGCGCTACGAGCAGTACTTC
>-|TRBJ2-3|-|TRBV28
CASSLTGTRSTDTQYF
TGTGCCAGCAGTTTGACCGGGACAAGGAGCACAGATACGCAGTATTTT
>TRBD2|TRBJ2-1|-|TRBV30
CAWSAPGISGSQFF
TGTGCCTGGAGTGCCCCTGGTATCAGCGGGAGTCAGTTCTTC
>TRBD2|TRBJ2-3|-|TRBV10-3
CAIRDPRTSGSRGPDTQYF
TGTGCCATCAGGGACCCCCGGACTAGCGGGAGCCGGGGGCCAGATACGCAGTATTTT
>-|TRBJ2-7|-|TRBV18
CASSLQQNSYEQYF
TGTGCCAGCTCCCTACAACAGAATTCCTACGAGCAGTACTTC
>TRBD1|TRBJ1-3|-|TRBV10-1
CASMPRTWGQPAGNTIYF
TGCGCCAGCATGCCCAGAACCTGGGGACAGCCTGCTGGAAACACCATATATTTT
>TRBD1|TRBJ2-3|-|TRBV29-1
CSVDGQVTDTQYF
TGCAGCGTTGATGGACAGGTCACAGATACGCAGTATTTT
>TRBD1|TRBJ1-6|-|TRBV6-1
CASRRTGGLHF
TGTGCCAGCAGAAGGACAGGCGGCCTCCACTTT
>-|TRBJ2-1|-|TRBV5-4
CASSLPLGYNEQFF
TGTGCCAGCAGCTTGCCCCTAGGTTACAATGAGCAGTTCTTC
>-|TRBJ2-7|-|TRBV29-1
CSATPLSSYEQYF
TGCAGCGCCACACCTTTAAGCTCCTACGAGCAGTACTTC
>TRBD1|TRBJ1-3|few|TRBV30
CAWSGLQGVLSGNTIYF
TGTGCCTGGAGTGGCTTACAGGGGGTCCTCTCTGGAAACACCATATATTTT
>TRBD2|TRBJ2-1|few|TRBV7-2
CASSLGASGTNEQFF
TGTGCCAGCAGCTTAGGGGCTAGCGGCACAAATGAGCAGTTCTTC
>TRBD2|TRBJ2-3|-|TRBV5-6
CASSPLPGLAGTDTQYF
TGTGCCAGCAGCCCTCTCCCGGGACTAGCGGGAACAGATACGCAGTATTTT
>-|TRBJ2-1|-|TRBV5-1
CASSFTTRTEKEQFF
TGCGCCAGCAGCTTCACCACGCGGACAGAAAAGGAGCAGTTCTTC
>-|TRBJ1-1|-|TRBV7-8
CASSLADNGFPEAFF
TGTGCCAGCAGCTTAGCTGACAACGGTTTCCCTGAAGCTTTCTTT
>-|TRBJ1-1|-|TRBV30
CAWSVNLNMNTEAFF
TGTGCCTGGAGTGTAAACCTAAATATGAACACTGAAGCTTTCTTT
>-|TRBJ2-3|-|TRBV27
CASSSLSGPADTQYF
TGTGCCAGCAGTTCCCTATCAGGCCCCGCAGATACGCAGTATTTT
>-|TRBJ2-3|-|TRBV10-3
CAISEGVSGTDTQYF
TGTGCCATCAGTGAAGGGGTCTCCGGCACAGATACGCAGTATTTT
>-|TRBJ2-3|few|TRBV6-7
CASSYSRAKGRDTQYF
TGTGCCAGCAGTTACTCGAGGGCCAAGGGGAGGGATACGCAGTATTTT
>-|TRBJ2-3|-|TRBV10-3
CAITDDLASGSSTDTQYF
TGTGCCATCACTGATGACTTGGCGAGCGGGTCAAGCACAGATACGCAGTATTTT
>-|TRBJ2-5|once|TRBV28
CASSFRSSEETQYF
TGTGCCAGCAGTTTCAGGTCTAGCGAAGAGACCCAGTACTTC
>TRBD1|TRBJ1-1|-|TRBV7-9
CASSSGGTGATEAFF
TGTGCCAGCAGCTCCGGCGGGACAGGGGCCACTGAAGCTTTCTTT
>TRBD1|TRBJ2-3|-|TRBV6-4
CASSGTASTDTQYF
TGTGCCAGCAGCGGGACAGCCAGCACAGATACGCAGTATTTT
>-|TRBJ2-7|-|TRBV28
CASSPPTGSSTYEQYF
TGTGCCAGCAGTCCCCCCACGGGATCTTCCACCTACGAGCAGTACTTC
>TRBD1|TRBJ1-1|once|TRBV28
CASSLGRTGGRDTEAFF
TGTGCCAGCAGTTTGGGACGAACAGGGGGTAGGGACACTGAAGCTTTCTTT